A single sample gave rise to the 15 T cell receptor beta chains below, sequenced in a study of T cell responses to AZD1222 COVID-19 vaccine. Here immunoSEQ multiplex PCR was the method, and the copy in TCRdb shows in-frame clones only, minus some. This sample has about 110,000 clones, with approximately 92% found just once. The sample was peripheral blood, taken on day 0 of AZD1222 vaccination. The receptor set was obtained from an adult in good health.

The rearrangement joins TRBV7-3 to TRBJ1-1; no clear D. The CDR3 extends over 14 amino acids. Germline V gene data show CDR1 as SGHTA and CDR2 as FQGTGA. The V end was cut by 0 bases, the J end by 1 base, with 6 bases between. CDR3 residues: CASSLTGPNTEAFF. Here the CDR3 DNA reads TGTGCCAGCAGCTTAACGGGCCCGAACACTGAAGCTTTCTTT.

The chain's CDR3 is CASSSLGKSSYNEQFF. As DNA, the CDR3 is TGTGCCAGCAGTTCTCTGGGGAAGAGCTCCTACAATGAGCAGTTCTTC. This rearrangement joins TRBV27 to TRBJ2-1; no definite D call. Trimming left V 4 bases short and J 0 bases short, with 13 bases between. This CDR3 region has 16 residues. CDR1 and CDR2 (germline): MNHEY, SMNVEV (reference sequence).

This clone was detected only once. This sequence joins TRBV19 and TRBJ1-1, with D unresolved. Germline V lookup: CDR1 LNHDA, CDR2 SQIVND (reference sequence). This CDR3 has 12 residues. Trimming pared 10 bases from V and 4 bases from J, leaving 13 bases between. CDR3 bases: TGTGCCACCCGAGAATCGGGCACTGAAGCTTTCTTT. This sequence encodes CATRESGTEAFF.

Written as DNA, the CDR3 is TGTGCCAGCAGTGAAGCCTTGTGGGGAGGTACTGAAGCTTTCTTT. It codes for CASSEALWGGTEAFF. V usage is TRBV6-1 and J usage is TRBJ1-1, with D unclear. The CDR3 covers 15 residues. Trimming stripped 0 bases from V and 5 bases from J, with 13 bases between. Germline V lookup: CDR1 MNHNS, CDR2 SASEGT.

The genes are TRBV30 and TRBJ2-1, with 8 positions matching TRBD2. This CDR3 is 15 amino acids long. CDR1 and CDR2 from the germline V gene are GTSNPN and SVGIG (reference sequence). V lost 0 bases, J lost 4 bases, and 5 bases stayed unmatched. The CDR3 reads CAWSVRAGGYNEQFF. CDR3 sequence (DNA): TGTGCCTGGAGTGTACGCGCGGGGGGATACAATGAGCAGTTCTTC.

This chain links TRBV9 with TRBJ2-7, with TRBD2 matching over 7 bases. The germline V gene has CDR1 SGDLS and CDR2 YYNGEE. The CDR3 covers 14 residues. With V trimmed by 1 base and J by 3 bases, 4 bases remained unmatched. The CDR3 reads CASSVLREGYEQYF. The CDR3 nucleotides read TGTGCCAGCAGCGTACTAAGGGAGGGCTACGAGCAGTACTTC.

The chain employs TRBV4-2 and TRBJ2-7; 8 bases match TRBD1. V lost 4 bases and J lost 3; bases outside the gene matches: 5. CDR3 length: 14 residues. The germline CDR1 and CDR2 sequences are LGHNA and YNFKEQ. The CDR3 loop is CASSPRQGNYEQYF. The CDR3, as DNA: TGTGCCAGCAGCCCGCGACAGGGGAACTACGAGCAGTACTTC.

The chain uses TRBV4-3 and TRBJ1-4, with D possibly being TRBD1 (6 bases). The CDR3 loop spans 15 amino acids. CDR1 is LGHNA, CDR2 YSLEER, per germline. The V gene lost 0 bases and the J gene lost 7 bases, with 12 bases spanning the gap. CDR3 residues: CASSQDTGSGEKLFF. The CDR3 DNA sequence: TGCGCCAGCAGCCAAGATACAGGGTCGGGTGAAAAACTGTTTTTT.

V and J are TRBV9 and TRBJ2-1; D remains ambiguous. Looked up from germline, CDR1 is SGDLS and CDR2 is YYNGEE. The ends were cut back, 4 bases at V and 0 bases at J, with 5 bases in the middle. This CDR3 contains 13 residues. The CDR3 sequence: CASSRSSYNEQFF. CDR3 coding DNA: TGTGCCAGCAGCCGCAGCTCCTACAATGAGCAGTTCTTC.

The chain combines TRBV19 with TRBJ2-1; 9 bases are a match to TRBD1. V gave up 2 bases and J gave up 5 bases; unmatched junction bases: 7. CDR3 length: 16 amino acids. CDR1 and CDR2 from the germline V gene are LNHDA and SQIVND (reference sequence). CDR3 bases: TGTGCCAGTAGTATATCACAGGGGGCGGGCCACAATGAGCAGTTCTTC. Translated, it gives CASSISQGAGHNEQFF.

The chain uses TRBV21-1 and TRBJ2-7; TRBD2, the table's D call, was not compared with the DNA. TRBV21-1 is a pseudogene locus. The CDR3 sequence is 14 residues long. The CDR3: CASSTWTASYEQYF. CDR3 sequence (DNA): TGTGCCAGCAGCACATGGACTGCCTCCTACGAGCAGTACTTC.

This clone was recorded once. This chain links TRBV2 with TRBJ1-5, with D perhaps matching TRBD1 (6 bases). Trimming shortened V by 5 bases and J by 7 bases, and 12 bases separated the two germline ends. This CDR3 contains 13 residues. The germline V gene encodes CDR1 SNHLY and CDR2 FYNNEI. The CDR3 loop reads CASSRGIGQPQHF. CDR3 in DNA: TGTGCCAGCAGTAGGGGGATCGGCCAGCCCCAGCATTTT.

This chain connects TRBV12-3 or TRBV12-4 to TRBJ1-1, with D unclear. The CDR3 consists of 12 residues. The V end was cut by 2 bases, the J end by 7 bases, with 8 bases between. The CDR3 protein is CASSLQRSEAFF. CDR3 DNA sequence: TGTGCCAGCAGTTTACAGCGCAGTGAAGCTTTCTTT.

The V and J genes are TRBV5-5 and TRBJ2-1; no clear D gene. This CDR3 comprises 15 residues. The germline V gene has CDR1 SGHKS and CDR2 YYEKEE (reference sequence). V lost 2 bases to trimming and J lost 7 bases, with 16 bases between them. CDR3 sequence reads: CASSFLPTEWNEQFF. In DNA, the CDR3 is TGTGCCAGCAGCTTTTTGCCTACTGAATGGAATGAGCAGTTCTTC.

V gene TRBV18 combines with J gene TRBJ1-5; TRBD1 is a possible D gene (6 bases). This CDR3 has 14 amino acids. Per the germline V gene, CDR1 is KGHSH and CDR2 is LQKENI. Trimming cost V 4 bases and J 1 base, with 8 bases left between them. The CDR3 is CASSRGQSNQPQHF. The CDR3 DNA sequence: TGTGCCAGCTCACGGGGACAAAGCAATCAGCCCCAGCATTTT.